These 27 T cell receptor beta chains originate from one sample sequenced in a study of T cells expressing NK-cell markers. For each CDR3 protein, TCRdb gives one entry from its re-call of the 5' RACE reads, without DNA. Recorded for this sample: 450,000 to 600,000 distinct CDR3 sequences. Sequences were obtained from blood T cells: a sorted CD56 or NKG2C T cell subset, CD4+ or CD8+ T cells, or bulk PBMC T cells (not recorded which). The origin of the receptors is a man between 18 and 29 years old in good health.

The chain has TRBV12-3 or TRBV12-4 and TRBJ2-1; the TCRdb D gene call, TRBD1, has no DNA to confirm it. CDR3 length: 12 amino acids. The CDR3: CASGGPYNEQFF.

CDR3 residues: CSASMRGSNYGYTF. The genes are TRBV29-1 and TRBJ1-2; TCRdb selects TRBD1, and the lack of DNA leaves this call unchecked. Germline CDR1 is SQVTM and CDR2 is ANQGSEA. The CDR3 consists of 14 residues.

The V gene is TRBV10-2, the J gene TRBJ2-7; the TCRdb call, TRBD1, lacks DNA for checking. The CDR3 loop spans 15 amino acids. The V gene's germline CDR1 is WSHSY and CDR2 SAAADI. CDR3 protein: CASRQEGGSPYEQYF.

CDR3 in amino acids: CASRKLAGDRQETQYF. J is TRBJ2-5 and V is TRBV11-2; TCRdb gives TRBD2 as the D gene, but with no DNA this cannot be confirmed. CDR3 length: 16 amino acids. The germline V gene encodes CDR1 SGHAT and CDR2 FQNNGV.

V usage is TRBV10-3 and J usage is TRBJ2-1; the D call of TRBD2 rests on TCRdb alone, since no DNA is present to check it. The CDR3 sequence is 12 residues long. CDR1 and CDR2 from the germline V gene are ENHRY and SYGVKD. The CDR3 loop is CAISESAGVQFF.

V and J are TRBV6-5 and TRBJ2-3; TCRdb picks TRBD2, but there is no DNA to check that call. In germline, CDR1 is MNHEY, CDR2 SVGAGI. CDR3 size: 15 residues. The CDR3 here is CASSFTAGSTDTQYF.

This chain links TRBV20-1 with TRBJ1-4; absent DNA, TCRdb's TRBD1 call cannot be checked. The CDR3 length is 15 residues. Germline CDR1 and CDR2: DFQATT and SNEGSKA (reference sequence). The CDR3 loop reads CSARPPGQLWEKLFF.

The chain couples TRBV29-1 to TRBJ1-1. From germline, CDR1 is SQVTM and CDR2 ANQGSEA. CDR3 length: 14 residues. CDR3 protein: CSVEDPAGGRRAFF.

The chain combines TRBV5-1 with TRBJ1-4; the TCRdb D gene call, TRBD1, has no DNA to confirm it. CDR1 SGHRS and CDR2 YFSETQ come from the germline V gene. The CDR3 consists of 16 residues. CDR3 amino acids: CASSSRTGIGNEKLFF. Looking up the rest from reference TRBV5-1 and TRBJ1-4 gives the full variable domain: KAGVTQTPRYLIKTRGQQVTLSCSPISGHRSVSWYQQTPGQGLQFLFEYFSETQRNKGNFPGRFSGRQFSNSRSEMNVSTLELGDSALYLCASSSRTGIGNEKLFFGSGTQLSVL.

This chain links TRBV4-2 with TRBJ2-3; the D call of TRBD2 rests on TCRdb alone, since no DNA is present to check it. Per germline, CDR1 LGHNA and CDR2 YNFKEQ. The CDR3 has 16 amino acids. CDR3 amino acids: CASSHQTSGLTDTQYF.

The chain carries TRBV12-3 or TRBV12-4 and TRBJ2-1. CDR3 length: 13 residues. CDR3 residues: CASRYDRHNEQFF.

The chain has TRBV5-1 and TRBJ2-6; TCRdb picks TRBD1, but there is no DNA to check that call. Germline V gene sequence: CDR1 SGHRS, CDR2 YFSETQ. This CDR3 spans 19 amino acids. The CDR3 reads CASSPLPGALLDGANVLTF.

The gene calls are TRBV7-9 and TRBJ2-1; TCRdb indicates TRBD2, and absent DNA this call remains unverified. Germline V gene lookup returns CDR1 SEHNR and CDR2 FQNEAQ (reference sequence). This CDR3 contains 16 residues. The CDR3 sequence: CASRGRLAGGMNEQFF.

The V gene is TRBV5-1, the J gene TRBJ1-4. CDR1 SGHRS and CDR2 YFSETQ come from the germline V gene. The CDR3 has 14 amino acids. CDR3 sequence reads: CASSGGTTNEKLFF.

V and J are TRBV5-6 and TRBJ1-4. This CDR3 has 14 residues. The germline V gene encodes CDR1 SGHDT and CDR2 YYEEEE. CDR3: CASSLWTEEEKLFF.

This chain connects TRBV12-3 or TRBV12-4 to TRBJ1-6. This CDR3 has 13 residues. This CDR3 is CASSLWGNSPLHF.

This chain uses TRBV7-9 with TRBJ2-7. Germline loops: CDR1 SEHNR, CDR2 FQNEAQ (reference sequence). This CDR3 is 12 amino acids long. CDR3 amino acids: CASSDLSYEQYF.

The V and J genes are TRBV5-1 and TRBJ2-4; TCRdb picks TRBD2, but there is no DNA to check that call. This CDR3 region has 13 residues. From germline, CDR1 is SGHRS and CDR2 YFSETQ. The CDR3 region is CASSVLEGNIQYF.

The chain uses TRBV5-1 and TRBJ2-1; lacking DNA, the TRBD1 call made by TCRdb goes unchecked. The CDR3 consists of 16 residues. Germline values: CDR1 SGHRS, CDR2 YFSETQ. CDR3 protein: CASRWVPGHTDNEQFF.

The chain carries TRBV5-1 and TRBJ2-7; TCRdb proposes TRBD2, but this gene call is untestable without DNA. Germline V gene sequence: CDR1 SGHRS, CDR2 YFSETQ. The CDR3 totals 14 residues. CDR3 protein: CASSSGTRPFEQYF.

V and J are TRBV20-1 and TRBJ1-2. The CDR3 has 15 residues. The germline V gene has CDR1 DFQATT and CDR2 SNEGSKA (reference sequence). The CDR3 reads CSAEPGDLMLGGYTF.

The chain uses TRBV28 and TRBJ1-5; the D call of TRBD1 rests on TCRdb alone, since no DNA is present to check it. Germline lookup yields CDR1 MDHEN and CDR2 SYDVKM. There are 17 residues in the CDR3. This chain's CDR3 is CASSLQGFGFGNQPQHF.

The V and J genes are TRBV10-3 and TRBJ2-5. Germline V CDR1 and CDR2: ENHRY, SYGVKD. The CDR3 sequence is 16 residues long. The CDR3 loop is CAISESNTGIGETQYF.

The J gene is TRBJ1-5, the V gene TRBV12-3 or TRBV12-4; TCRdb's D call, TRBD1, is unchecked because there is no DNA. The CDR3 is made up of 13 amino acids. Here the CDR3 reads CASSLWGDQPQHF.

V usage is TRBV10-3 and J usage is TRBJ1-1; TCRdb lists TRBD1, though no DNA is available to test this call. The germline V gene encodes CDR1 ENHRY and CDR2 SYGVKD. The CDR3 totals 11 residues. The CDR3 reads CAISDGAGAFF.

This chain connects TRBV12-3 or TRBV12-4 to TRBJ2-7. The CDR3 is 14 residues long. This CDR3 is CASSAIGGLHEQYF.

CDR3: CATSRNSGLISYNEQFF. The rearrangement uses TRBV24-1 and TRBJ2-1; the TRBD1 assignment by TCRdb is unverifiable without DNA. The CDR3 covers 17 residues. Per germline, CDR1 KGHDR and CDR2 SFDVKD.